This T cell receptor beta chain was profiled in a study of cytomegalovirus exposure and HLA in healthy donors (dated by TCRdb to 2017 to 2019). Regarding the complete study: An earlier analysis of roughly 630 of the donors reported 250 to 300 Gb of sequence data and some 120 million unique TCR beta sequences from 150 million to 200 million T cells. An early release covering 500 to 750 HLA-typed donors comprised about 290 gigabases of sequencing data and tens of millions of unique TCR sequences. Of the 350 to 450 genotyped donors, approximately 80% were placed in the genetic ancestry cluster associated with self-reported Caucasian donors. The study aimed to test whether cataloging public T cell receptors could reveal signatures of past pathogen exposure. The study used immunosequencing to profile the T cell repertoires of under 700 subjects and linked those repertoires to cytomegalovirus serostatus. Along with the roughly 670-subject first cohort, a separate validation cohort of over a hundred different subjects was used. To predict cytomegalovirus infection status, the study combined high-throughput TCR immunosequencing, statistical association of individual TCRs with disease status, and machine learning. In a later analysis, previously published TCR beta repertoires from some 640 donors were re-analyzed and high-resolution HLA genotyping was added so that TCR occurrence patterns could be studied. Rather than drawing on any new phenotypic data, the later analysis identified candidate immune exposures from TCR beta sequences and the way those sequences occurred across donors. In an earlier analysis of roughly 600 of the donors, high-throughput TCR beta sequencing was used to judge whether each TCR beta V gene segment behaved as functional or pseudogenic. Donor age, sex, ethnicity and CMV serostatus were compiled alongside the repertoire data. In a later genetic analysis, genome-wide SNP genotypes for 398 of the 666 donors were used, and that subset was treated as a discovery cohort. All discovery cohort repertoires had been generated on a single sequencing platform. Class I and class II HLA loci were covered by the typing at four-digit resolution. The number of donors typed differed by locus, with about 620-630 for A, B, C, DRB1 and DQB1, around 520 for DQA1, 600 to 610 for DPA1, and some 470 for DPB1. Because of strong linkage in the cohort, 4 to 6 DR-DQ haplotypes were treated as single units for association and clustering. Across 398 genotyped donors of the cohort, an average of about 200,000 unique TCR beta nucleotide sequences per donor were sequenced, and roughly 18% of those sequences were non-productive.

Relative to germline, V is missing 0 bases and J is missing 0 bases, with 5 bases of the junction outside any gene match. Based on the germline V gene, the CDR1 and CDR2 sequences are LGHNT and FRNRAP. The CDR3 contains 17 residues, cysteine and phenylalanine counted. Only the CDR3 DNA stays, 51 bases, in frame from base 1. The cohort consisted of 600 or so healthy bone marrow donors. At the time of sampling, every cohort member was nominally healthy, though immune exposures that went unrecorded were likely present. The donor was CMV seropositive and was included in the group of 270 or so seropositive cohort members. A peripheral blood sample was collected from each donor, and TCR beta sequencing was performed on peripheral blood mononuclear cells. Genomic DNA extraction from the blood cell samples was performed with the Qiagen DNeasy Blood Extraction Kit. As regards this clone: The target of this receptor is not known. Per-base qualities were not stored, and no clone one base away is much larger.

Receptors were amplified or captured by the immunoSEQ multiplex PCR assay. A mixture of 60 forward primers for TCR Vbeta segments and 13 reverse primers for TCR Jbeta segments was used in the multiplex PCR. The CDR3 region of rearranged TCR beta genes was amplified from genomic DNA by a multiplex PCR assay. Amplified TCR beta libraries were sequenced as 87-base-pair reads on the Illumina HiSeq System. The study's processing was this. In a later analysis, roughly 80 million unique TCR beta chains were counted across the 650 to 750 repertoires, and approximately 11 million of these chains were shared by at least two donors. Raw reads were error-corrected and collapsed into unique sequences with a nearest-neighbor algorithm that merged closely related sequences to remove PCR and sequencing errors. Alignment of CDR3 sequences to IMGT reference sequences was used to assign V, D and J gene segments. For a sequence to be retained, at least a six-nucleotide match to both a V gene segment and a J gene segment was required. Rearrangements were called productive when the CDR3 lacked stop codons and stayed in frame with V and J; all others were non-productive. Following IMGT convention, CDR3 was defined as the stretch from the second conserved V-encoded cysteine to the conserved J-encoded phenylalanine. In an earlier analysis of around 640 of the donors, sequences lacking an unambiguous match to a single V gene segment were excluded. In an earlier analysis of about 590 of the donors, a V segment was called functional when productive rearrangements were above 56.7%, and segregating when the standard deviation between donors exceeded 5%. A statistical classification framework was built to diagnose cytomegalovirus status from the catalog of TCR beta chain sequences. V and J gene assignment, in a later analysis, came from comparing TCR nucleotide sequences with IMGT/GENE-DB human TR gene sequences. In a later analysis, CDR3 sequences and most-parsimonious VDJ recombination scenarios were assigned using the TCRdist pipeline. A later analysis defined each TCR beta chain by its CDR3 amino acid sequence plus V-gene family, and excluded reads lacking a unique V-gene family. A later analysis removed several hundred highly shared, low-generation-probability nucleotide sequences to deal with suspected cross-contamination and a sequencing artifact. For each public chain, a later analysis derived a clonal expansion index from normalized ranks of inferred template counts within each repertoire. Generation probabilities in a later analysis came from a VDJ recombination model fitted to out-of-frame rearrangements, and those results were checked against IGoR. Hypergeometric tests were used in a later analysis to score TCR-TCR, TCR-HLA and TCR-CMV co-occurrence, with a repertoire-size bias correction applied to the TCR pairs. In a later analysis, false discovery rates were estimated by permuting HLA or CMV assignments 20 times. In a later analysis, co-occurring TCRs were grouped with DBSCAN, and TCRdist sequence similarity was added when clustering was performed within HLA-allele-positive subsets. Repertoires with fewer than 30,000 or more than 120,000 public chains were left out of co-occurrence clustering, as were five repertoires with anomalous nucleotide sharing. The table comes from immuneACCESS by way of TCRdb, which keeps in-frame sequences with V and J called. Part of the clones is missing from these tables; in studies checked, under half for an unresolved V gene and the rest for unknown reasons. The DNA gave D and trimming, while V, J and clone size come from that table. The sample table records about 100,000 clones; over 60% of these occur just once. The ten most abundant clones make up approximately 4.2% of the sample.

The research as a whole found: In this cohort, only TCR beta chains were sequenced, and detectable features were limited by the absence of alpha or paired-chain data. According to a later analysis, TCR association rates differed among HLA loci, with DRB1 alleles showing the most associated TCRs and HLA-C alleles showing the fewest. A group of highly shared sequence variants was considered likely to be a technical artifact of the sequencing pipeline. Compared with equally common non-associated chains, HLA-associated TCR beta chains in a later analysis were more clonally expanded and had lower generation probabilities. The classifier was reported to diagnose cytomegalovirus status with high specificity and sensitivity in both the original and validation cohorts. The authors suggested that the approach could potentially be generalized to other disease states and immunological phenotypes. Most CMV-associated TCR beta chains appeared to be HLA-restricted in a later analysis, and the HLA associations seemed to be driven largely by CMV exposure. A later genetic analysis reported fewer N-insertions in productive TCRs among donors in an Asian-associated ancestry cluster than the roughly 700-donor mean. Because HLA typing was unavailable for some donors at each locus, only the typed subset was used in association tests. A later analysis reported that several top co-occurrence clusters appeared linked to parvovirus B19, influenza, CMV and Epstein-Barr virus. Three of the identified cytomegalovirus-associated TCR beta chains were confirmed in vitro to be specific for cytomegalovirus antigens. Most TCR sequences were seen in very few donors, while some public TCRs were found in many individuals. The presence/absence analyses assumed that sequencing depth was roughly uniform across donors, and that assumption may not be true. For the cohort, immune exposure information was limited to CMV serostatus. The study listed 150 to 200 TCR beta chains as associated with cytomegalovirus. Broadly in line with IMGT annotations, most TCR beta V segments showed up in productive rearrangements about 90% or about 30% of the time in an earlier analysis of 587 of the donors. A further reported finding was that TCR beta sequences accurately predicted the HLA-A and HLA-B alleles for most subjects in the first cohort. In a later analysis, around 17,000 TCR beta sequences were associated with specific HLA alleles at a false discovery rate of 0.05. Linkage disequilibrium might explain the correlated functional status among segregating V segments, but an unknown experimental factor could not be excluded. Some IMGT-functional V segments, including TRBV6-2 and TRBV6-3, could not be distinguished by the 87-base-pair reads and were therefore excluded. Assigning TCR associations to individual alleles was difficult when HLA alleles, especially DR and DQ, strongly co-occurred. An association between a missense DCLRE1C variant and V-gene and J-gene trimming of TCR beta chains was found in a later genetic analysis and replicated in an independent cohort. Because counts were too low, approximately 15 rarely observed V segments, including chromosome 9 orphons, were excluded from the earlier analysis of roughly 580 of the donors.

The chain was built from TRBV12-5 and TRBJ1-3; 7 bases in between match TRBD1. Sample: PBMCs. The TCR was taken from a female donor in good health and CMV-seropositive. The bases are TGTGCTAGTGGTTTGGTAAGGGGGGACAGCTCTGGAAACACCATATATTTT. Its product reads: CASGLVRGDSSGNTIYF.